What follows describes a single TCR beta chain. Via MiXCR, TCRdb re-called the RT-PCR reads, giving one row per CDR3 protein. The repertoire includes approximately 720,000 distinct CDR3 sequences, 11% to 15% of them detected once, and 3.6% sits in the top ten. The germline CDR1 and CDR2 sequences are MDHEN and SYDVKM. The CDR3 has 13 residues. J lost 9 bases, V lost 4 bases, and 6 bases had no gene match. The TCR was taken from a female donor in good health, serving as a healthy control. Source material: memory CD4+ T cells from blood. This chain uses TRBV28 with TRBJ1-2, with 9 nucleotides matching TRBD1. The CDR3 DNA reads TGTGCCAGCAGTTCGACAGGGGGATCGAGCTACACCTTC. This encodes CASSSTGGSSYTF.